This TCR beta chain emerged from a study of long-term antiretroviral therapy in people with HIV. The study, taken as a whole, reports: ART preceded a rise in diversity that nonetheless stayed lower than in transplant donor controls.

Regarding this clone: Its antigen is undetermined.

The authors ran the immunoSEQ assay, v3.0, at survey level. Measured with immunoSEQ multiplex PCR; TCRdb has only the in-frame clones, and not every one. The sample consists of under 50,000 clones, around nine tenths of them appearing once. The source was unsorted PBMCs, collected just before starting antiretroviral therapy. The clonotype comes from a woman aged 18 to 35 with HIV.

CDR3 DNA: TGTGCCAGCAGCCTAATGGGACTAGCCCCCGGGGAGCTGTTTTTT. It yields the protein CASSLMGLAPGELFF. The genes are TRBV5-4 and TRBJ2-2, with 9 bases identical to TRBD2. Trimming at V came to 4 bases and at J to 6 bases, leaving 7 bases not matched to a gene. Germline V CDR1 and CDR2: SGHNT, YYREEE (reference sequence). CDR3 length equals 15 residues.